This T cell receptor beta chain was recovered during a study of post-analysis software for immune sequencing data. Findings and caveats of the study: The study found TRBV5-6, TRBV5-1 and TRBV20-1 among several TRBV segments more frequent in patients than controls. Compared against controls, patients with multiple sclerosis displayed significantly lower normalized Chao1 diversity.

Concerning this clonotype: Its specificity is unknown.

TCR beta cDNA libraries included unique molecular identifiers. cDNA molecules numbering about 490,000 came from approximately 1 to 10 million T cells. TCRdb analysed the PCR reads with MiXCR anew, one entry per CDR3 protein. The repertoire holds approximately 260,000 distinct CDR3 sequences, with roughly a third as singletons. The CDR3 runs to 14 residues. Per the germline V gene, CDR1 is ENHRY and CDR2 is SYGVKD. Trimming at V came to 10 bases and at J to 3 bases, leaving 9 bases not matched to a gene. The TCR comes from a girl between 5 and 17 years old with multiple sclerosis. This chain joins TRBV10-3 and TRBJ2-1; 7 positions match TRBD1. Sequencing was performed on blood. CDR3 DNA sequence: TGTGCCACACTGGAAACAGGGGACTACAATGAGCAGTTCTTC. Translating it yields CATLETGDYNEQFF.